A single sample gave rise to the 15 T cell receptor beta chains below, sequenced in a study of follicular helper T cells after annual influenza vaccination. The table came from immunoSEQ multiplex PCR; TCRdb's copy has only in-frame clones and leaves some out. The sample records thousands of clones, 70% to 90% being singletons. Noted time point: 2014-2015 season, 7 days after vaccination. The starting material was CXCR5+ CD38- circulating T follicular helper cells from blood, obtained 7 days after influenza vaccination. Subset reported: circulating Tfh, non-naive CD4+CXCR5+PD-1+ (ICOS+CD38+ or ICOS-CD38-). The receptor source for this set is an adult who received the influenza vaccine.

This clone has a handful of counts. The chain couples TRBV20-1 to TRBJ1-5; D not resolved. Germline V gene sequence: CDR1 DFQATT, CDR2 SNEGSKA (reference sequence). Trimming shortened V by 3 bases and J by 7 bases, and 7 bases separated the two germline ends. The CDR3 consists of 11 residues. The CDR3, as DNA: TGCAGTGCTAGTGACGAACAGCCCCAGCATTTT. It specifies CSASDEQPQHF.

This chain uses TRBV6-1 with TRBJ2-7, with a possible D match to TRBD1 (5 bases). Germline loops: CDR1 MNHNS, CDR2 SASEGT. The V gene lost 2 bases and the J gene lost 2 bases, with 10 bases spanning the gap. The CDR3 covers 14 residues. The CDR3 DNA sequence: TGTGCCAGCAGTGAATGGGAACAGGCCTACGAGCAGTACTTC. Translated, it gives CASSEWEQAYEQYF.

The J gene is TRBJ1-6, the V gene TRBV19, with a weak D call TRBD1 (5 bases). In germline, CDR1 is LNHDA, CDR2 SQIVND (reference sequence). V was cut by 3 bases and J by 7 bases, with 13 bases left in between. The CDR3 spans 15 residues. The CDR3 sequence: CASSMGQPSNSPLHF. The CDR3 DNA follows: TGTGCCAGTAGTATGGGGCAGCCGTCGAATTCACCCCTCCACTTT.

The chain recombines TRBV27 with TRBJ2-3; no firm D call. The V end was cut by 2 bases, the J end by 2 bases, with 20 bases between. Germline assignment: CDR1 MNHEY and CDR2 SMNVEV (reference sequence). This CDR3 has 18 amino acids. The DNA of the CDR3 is TGTGCCAGCAGTTTAAGGGCCCCGGGCCCAGGACCCACAGATACGCAGTATTTT. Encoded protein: CASSLRAPGPGPTDTQYF.

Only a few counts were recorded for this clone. This CDR3 is CASSVGSSGGNEQFF. The CDR3 DNA is TGTGCCAGCAGCGTAGGATCCTCGGGGGGGAATGAGCAGTTCTTC. This chain joins TRBV9 and TRBJ2-1, with TRBD2 matching 8 bases. Germline V lookup: CDR1 SGDLS, CDR2 YYNGEE. V lost 0 bases, J lost 7 bases, and 6 bases stayed unmatched. The CDR3 extends over 15 amino acids.

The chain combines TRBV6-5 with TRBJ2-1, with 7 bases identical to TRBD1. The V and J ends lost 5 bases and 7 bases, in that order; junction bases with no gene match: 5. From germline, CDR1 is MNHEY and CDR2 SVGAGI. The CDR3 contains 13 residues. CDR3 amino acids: CASSRGHWNEQFF. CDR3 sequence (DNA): TGTGCCAGCAGTAGGGGGCATTGGAATGAGCAGTTCTTC.

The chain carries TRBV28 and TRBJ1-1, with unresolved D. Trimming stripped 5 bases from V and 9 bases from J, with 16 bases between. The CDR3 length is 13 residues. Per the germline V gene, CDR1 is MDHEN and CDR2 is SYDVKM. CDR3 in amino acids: CASSPLRTEKAFF. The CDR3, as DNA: TGTGCCAGCAGTCCGCTCCGGACGGAGAAAGCTTTCTTT. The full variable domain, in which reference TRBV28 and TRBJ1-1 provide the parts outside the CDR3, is DVKVTQSSRYLVKRTGEKVFLECVQDMDHENMFWYRQDPGLGLRLIYFSYDVKMKEKGDIPEGYSVSREKKERFSLILESASTNQTSMYLCASSPLRTEKAFFGQGTRLTVV.

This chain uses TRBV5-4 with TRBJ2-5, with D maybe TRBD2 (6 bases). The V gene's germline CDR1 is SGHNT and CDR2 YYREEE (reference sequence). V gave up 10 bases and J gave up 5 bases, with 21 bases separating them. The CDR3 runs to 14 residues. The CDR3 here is CAFREDGPRETQYF. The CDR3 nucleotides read TGTGCCTTTAGGGAGGACGGCCCCAGGGAGACCCAGTACTTC.

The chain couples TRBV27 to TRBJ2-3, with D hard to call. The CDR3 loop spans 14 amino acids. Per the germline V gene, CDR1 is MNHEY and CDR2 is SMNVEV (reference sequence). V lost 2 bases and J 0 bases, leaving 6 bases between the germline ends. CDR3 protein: CASSLAYSTDTQYF. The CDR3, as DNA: TGTGCCAGCAGTTTAGCTTATAGCACAGATACGCAGTATTTT.

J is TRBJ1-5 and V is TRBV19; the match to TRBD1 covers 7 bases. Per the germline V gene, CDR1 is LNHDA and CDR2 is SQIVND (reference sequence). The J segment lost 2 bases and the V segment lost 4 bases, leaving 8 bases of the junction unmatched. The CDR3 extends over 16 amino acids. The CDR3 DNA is TGTGCCAGTAGTACCACAGGGGCTTCGGGCAATCAGCCCCAGCATTTT. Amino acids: CASSTTGASGNQPQHF.

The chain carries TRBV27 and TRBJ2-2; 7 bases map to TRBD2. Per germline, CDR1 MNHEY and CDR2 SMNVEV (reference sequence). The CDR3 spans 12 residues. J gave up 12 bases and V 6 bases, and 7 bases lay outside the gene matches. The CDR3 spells CASRGREWKLFF. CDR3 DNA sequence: TGTGCCAGCAGAGGGCGGGAGTGGAAGCTGTTTTTT.

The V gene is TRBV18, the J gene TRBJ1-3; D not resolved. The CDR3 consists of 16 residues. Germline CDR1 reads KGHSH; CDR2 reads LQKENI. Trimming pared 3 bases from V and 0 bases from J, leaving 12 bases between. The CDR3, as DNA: TGTGCCAGCTCACCGGATACAGCGCGCTCTGGAAACACCATATATTTT. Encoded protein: CASSPDTARSGNTIYF. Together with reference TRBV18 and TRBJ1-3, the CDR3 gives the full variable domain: NAGVMQNPRHLVRRRGQEARLRCSPMKGHSHVYWYRQLPEEGLKFMVYLQKENIIDESGMPKERFSAEFPKEGPSILRIQQVVRGDSAAYFCASSPDTARSGNTIYFGEGSWLTVV.

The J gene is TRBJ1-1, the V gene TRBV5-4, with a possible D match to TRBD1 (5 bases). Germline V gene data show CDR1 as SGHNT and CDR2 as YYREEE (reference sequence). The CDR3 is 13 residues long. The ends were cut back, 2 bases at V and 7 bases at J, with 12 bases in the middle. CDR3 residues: CASSFRGTYEAFF. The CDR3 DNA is TGTGCCAGCAGCTTCAGAGGGACCTATGAAGCTTTCTTT.

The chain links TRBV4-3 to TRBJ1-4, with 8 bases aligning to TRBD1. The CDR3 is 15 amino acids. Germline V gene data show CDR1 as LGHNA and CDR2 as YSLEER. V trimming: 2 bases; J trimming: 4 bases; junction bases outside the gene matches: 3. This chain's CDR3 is CASSQNDRGNEKLFF. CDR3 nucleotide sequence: TGCGCCAGCAGCCAAAATGACAGGGGTAATGAAAAACTGTTTTTT.

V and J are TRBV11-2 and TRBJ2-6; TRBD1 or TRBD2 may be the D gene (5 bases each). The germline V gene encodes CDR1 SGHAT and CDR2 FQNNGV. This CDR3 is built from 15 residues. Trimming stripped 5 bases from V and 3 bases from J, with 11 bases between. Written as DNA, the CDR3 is TGTGCCAGCAGCATGGGACGAGGTGGGGCCAACGTCCTGACTTTC. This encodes CASSMGRGGANVLTF.